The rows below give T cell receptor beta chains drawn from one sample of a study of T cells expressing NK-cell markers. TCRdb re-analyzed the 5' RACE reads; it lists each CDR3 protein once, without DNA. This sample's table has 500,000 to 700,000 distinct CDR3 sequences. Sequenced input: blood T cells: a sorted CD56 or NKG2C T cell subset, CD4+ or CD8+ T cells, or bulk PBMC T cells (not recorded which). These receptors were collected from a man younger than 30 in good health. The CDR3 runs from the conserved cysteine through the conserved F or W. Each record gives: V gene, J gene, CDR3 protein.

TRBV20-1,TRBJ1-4,CSARDTRGNEKLFF
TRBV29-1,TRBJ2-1,CSVEGWTSGAYNEQFF
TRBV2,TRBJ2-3,CARGLGEADTQYF
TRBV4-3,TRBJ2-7,CASSQDDRAPSYEQYF
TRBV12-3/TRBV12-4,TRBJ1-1,CASSFEGLVGGEANTEAFF
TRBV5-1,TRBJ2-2,CASSLELASGTGELFF
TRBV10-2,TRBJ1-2,CASSESRASNYGYTF
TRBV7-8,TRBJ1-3,CASSLRLRSGTGNTIYF
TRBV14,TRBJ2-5,CASSQARRAGGETQYF
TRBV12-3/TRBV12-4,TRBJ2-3,CASVSGDWRDTQYF
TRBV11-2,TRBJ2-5,CASSLDRGLGETQYF
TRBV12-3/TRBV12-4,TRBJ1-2,CASSPEGGSGYTF
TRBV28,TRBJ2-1,CASSPRLVSQFF
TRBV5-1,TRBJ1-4,CASSLGAGGAEKLFF
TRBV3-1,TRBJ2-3,CASSHRDDTDTQYF
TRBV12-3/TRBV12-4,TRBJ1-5,CASSSLAGTGGYQPQHF
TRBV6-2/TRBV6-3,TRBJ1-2,CASREGGGYGYTF
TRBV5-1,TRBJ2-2,CASSFRGLAGTGTGELFF